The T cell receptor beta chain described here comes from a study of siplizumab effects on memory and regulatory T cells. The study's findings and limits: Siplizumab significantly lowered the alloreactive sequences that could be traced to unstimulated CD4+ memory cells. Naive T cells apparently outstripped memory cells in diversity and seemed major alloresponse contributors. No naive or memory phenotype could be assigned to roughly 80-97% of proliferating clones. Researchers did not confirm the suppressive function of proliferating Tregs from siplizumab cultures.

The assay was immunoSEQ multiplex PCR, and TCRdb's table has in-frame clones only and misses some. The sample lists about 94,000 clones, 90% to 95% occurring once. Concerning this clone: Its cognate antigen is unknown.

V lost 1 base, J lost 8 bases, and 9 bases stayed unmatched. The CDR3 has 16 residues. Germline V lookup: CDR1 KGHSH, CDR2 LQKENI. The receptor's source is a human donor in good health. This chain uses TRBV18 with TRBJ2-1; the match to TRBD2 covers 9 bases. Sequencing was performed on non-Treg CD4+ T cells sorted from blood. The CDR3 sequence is CASSPRRAGGQDEQFF. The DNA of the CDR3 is TGTGCCAGCTCACCACGAAGAGCGGGGGGCCAGGATGAGCAGTTCTTC.